Below are 8 T cell receptor beta chains sequenced from a single sample in a study of blood T cell repertoires in COVID-19. Measured with immunoSEQ multiplex PCR; TCRdb has only the in-frame clones, and not every one. The repertoire consists of approximately 92,000 clones, with roughly 87% occurring once and the leading ten covering around 20%. The sample consisted of peripheral blood. The receptors originated from a woman between 55 and 75 years old with COVID-19, enrolled during active disease.

This rearrangement joins TRBV6-5 to TRBJ1-1; D not resolved. Germline V gene data show CDR1 as MNHEY and CDR2 as SVGAGI. The length of the CDR3 is 13 residues. Trimming shortened V by 0 bases and J by 6 bases, and 8 bases separated the two germline ends. The CDR3 DNA reads TGTGCCAGCAGTTACTCAGGGAGAGCTGAAGCTTTCTTT. Protein product: CASSYSGRAEAFF.

The chain combines TRBV19 with TRBJ2-5, with a weak D call TRBD1 (5 bases). Germline V gene data show CDR1 as LNHDA and CDR2 as SQIVND (reference sequence). CDR3 length: 13 residues. The V and J ends lost 6 bases and 3 bases respectively, with 11 bases between them. CDR3 sequence reads: CASSTQGKETQYF. The CDR3 region has the DNA TGTGCCAGTAGCACGCAGGGAAAAGAGACCCAGTACTTC.

V is TRBV4-3 and J is TRBJ2-3; 8 bases map to TRBD2. Germline values: CDR1 LGHNA, CDR2 YSLEER. V lost 1 base to trimming and J lost 5 bases; unmatched junction nucleotides: 8. The length of the CDR3 is 16 residues. The CDR3 protein is CASSQGGVSGVDTQYF. The DNA for the CDR3 is TGCGCCAGCAGCCAAGGAGGGGTTAGCGGGGTAGATACGCAGTATTTT.

This sequence joins TRBV19 and TRBJ2-7; D gene uncertain. V was pared by 3 bases and J by 6 bases, with 12 bases between. From germline, CDR1 is LNHDA and CDR2 SQIVND (reference sequence). The CDR3 totals 13 residues. CDR3 in DNA: TGTGCCAGTAGTATCCAGGAAAGTGGCGAGCAGTACTTC. Encoded protein: CASSIQESGEQYF.

The V and J genes are TRBV5-5 and TRBJ1-4, with 12 bases that match TRBD1. The CDR3 runs 15 residues. The germline V gene has CDR1 SGHKS and CDR2 YYEKEE (reference sequence). Trimming took 4 bases from V and 8 from J; bases not matched to a gene: 6. In DNA form, the CDR3 reads TGTGCCAGCAGCCCGGGGGACAGGGGGCGGGAAAAACTGTTTTTT. Encoded protein: CASSPGDRGREKLFF.

This chain uses TRBV27 with TRBJ1-4; D may be TRBD1 (6 bases). Germline V gene sequence: CDR1 MNHEY, CDR2 SMNVEV (reference sequence). V lost 4 bases and J lost 5, with 11 bases in between. CDR3 length: 14 amino acids. The CDR3 protein is CASSWNRVNEKLFF. DNA for the CDR3: TGTGCCAGCAGTTGGAACAGGGTGAATGAAAAACTGTTTTTT.

The V call is TRBV7-2, the J call TRBJ2-5, with D possibly TRBD1 on 5 matching bases. The germline gives CDR1 SGHTA, CDR2 FQGNSA. CDR3 length: 14 residues. V was shortened by 5 bases and J by 1 base, with 11 bases between the two germline ends. Here the CDR3 DNA reads TGTGCCAGCAGCCCCCGGACAATCCAAGAGACCCAGTACTTC. The encoded protein is CASSPRTIQETQYF.

The rearrangement joins TRBV5-4 to TRBJ2-7; D is uncertain. CDR3 length: 13 residues. The ends were cut back, 4 bases at V and 6 bases at J, with 14 bases in the middle. The V gene's germline CDR1 is SGHNT and CDR2 YYREEE (reference sequence). CDR3 loop: CASSLSSLAEQYF. Here the CDR3 DNA reads TGTGCCAGCAGCCTTTCTAGTCTCGCCGAGCAGTACTTC.